Listed below are T cell receptor beta chains from one sample, sequenced in a study of cytomegalovirus exposure and HLA in healthy donors. Produced via immunoSEQ multiplex PCR; TCRdb's table is partial and in-frame only. The sample holds around 130,000 clones; less than 80% are singletons and the top ten take 6% to 8%. Sequencing used PBMCs. These receptors were taken from a man aged 40-49 years in good health and CMV-seropositive. CDR3s include the opening cysteine and the closing phenylalanine or tryptophan. D genes are given only for firm matches. Size is omitted from some rows. Given values are once, few, many or a class for expanded clones.

v_gene: TRBV6-5; d_gene: NA; len: 16; j_gene: TRBJ2-3; abundance: NA; CDR3aa: CASSYISRVAPDTQYF; CDR3nt: TGTGCCAGCAGTTACATTTCGAGGGTGGCCCCAGATACGCAGTATTTT
v_gene: TRBV5-6; d_gene: NA; len: 16; j_gene: TRBJ2-7; abundance: NA; CDR3aa: CASSPPGGQIVYEQYF; CDR3nt: TGTGCCAGCAGCCCCCCGGGGGGACAAATCGTTTACGAGCAGTACTTC
v_gene: TRBV2; d_gene: NA; len: 14; j_gene: TRBJ1-5; abundance: few; CDR3aa: CASSAGGLDQPQHF; CDR3nt: TGTGCCAGCAGTGCGGGGGGCTTGGATCAGCCCCAGCATTTT
v_gene: TRBV4-1; d_gene: NA; len: 15; j_gene: TRBJ2-7; abundance: NA; CDR3aa: CASSQGGRGTYEQYF; CDR3nt: TGCGCCAGCAGCCAAGGGGGCAGGGGAACCTACGAGCAGTACTTC
v_gene: TRBV28; d_gene: NA; len: 12; j_gene: TRBJ1-2; abundance: NA; CDR3aa: CASSSGFYGYTF; CDR3nt: TGTGCCAGCAGTTCAGGGTTCTATGGCTACACCTTC
v_gene: TRBV29-1; d_gene: NA; len: 12; j_gene: TRBJ1-5; abundance: NA; CDR3aa: CSVGGGRQPQHF; CDR3nt: TGCAGCGTTGGGGGGGGAAGGCAGCCCCAGCATTTT
v_gene: TRBV28; d_gene: NA; len: 13; j_gene: TRBJ2-5; abundance: NA; CDR3aa: CASSPIQQETQYF; CDR3nt: TGTGCCAGCAGTCCCATACAGCAAGAGACCCAGTACTTC
v_gene: TRBV7-2; d_gene: NA; len: 11; j_gene: TRBJ2-1; abundance: NA; CDR3aa: CASSPHGEQFF; CDR3nt: TGTGCCAGCAGCCCCCACGGGGAGCAGTTCTTC
v_gene: TRBV5-6; d_gene: TRBD1; len: 18; j_gene: TRBJ1-5; abundance: NA; CDR3aa: CASSLGRPGQGLNQPQHF; CDR3nt: TGTGCCAGCAGCTTGGGGAGACCGGGACAGGGACTCAATCAGCCCCAGCATTTT
v_gene: TRBV6-6; d_gene: TRBD2; len: 16; j_gene: TRBJ2-3; abundance: few; CDR3aa: CASSSVLAGGVGTQYF; CDR3nt: TGTGCCAGCAGTTCCGTACTAGCGGGGGGGGTCGGTACGCAGTATTTT
v_gene: TRBV19; d_gene: TRBD2; len: 13; j_gene: TRBJ2-3; abundance: once; CDR3aa: CAASPAGADTQYF; CDR3nt: TGTGCCGCCAGTCCAGCGGGAGCAGATACGCAGTATTTT
v_gene: TRBV27; d_gene: NA; len: 14; j_gene: TRBJ1-2; abundance: once; CDR3aa: CASSLKAGNYGYTF; CDR3nt: TGTGCCAGCAGTTTAAAGGCAGGGAACTATGGCTACACCTTC
v_gene: TRBV6-4; d_gene: TRBD1; len: 15; j_gene: TRBJ2-1; abundance: NA; CDR3aa: CASSDTGGSYNEQFF; CDR3nt: TGTGCCAGCAGTGACACAGGGGGCTCCTACAATGAGCAGTTCTTC
v_gene: TRBV7-8; d_gene: TRBD2; len: 16; j_gene: TRBJ2-3; abundance: NA; CDR3aa: CASSLAASGGVDTQYF; CDR3nt: TGTGCCAGCAGCTTAGCGGCTAGCGGGGGGGTAGATACGCAGTATTTT
v_gene: TRBV28; d_gene: NA; len: 13; j_gene: TRBJ1-2; abundance: NA; CDR3aa: CASSFRYSDGYTF; CDR3nt: TGTGCCAGCAGTTTCCGTTATTCAGATGGCTACACCTTC
v_gene: TRBV28; d_gene: NA; len: 15; j_gene: TRBJ1-5; abundance: NA; CDR3aa: CASSLAGFGNQPQHF; CDR3nt: TGTGCCAGCAGTTTGGCGGGATTCGGCAATCAGCCCCAGCATTTT
v_gene: TRBV18; d_gene: TRBD1; len: 16; j_gene: TRBJ2-3; abundance: NA; CDR3aa: CASSPPGQGSTDTQYF; CDR3nt: TGTGCCAGCTCACCACCGGGACAGGGTAGCACAGATACGCAGTATTTT
v_gene: TRBV11-2; d_gene: NA; len: 15; j_gene: TRBJ1-1; abundance: NA; CDR3aa: CASSSWGQGKPEAFF; CDR3nt: TGTGCCAGCAGCTCCTGGGGGCAGGGAAAGCCTGAAGCTTTCTTT
v_gene: TRBV13; d_gene: TRBD2; len: 19; j_gene: TRBJ2-1; abundance: few; CDR3aa: CASSSNSGLAGAPYNEQFF; CDR3nt: TGTGCCAGCAGCTCAAACTCGGGACTAGCGGGAGCCCCCTACAATGAGCAGTTCTTC
v_gene: TRBV27; d_gene: NA; len: 14; j_gene: TRBJ1-1; abundance: NA; CDR3aa: CASSFRGRNTEAFF; CDR3nt: TGTGCCAGCAGTTTTAGGGGGAGAAACACTGAAGCTTTCTTT
v_gene: TRBV18; d_gene: TRBD1; len: 15; j_gene: TRBJ1-5; abundance: once; CDR3aa: CASSPATGGSQPQHF; CDR3nt: TGTGCCAGCTCACCCGCGACAGGGGGGAGTCAGCCCCAGCATTTT
v_gene: TRBV27; d_gene: TRBD1; len: 22; j_gene: TRBJ2-5; abundance: few; CDR3aa: CASSLVSPRTGANGGYQETQYF; CDR3nt: TGTGCCAGCAGTTTAGTGTCCCCTAGGACAGGGGCTAATGGGGGGTACCAAGAGACCCAGTACTTC
v_gene: TRBV7-6; d_gene: TRBD2; len: 17; j_gene: TRBJ2-7; abundance: few; CDR3aa: CASSLALTSGGAYEQYF; CDR3nt: TGTGCCAGCAGCTTAGCCCTTACTAGCGGGGGGGCATACGAGCAGTACTTC
v_gene: TRBV28; d_gene: NA; len: 15; j_gene: TRBJ2-7; abundance: NA; CDR3aa: CASSLWASETYEQYF; CDR3nt: TGTGCCAGCAGTTTATGGGCTAGCGAGACCTACGAGCAGTACTTC
v_gene: TRBV9; d_gene: TRBD2; len: 17; j_gene: TRBJ2-5; abundance: few; CDR3aa: CASSHRTSGRPQETQYF; CDR3nt: TGTGCCAGCAGCCATCGGACTAGCGGGAGGCCACAAGAGACCCAGTACTTC
v_gene: TRBV6-1; d_gene: TRBD1; len: 15; j_gene: TRBJ1-2; abundance: NA; CDR3aa: CASSEGTGGAYGYTF; CDR3nt: TGTGCCAGCAGTGAAGGTACAGGGGGAGCCTATGGCTACACCTTC
v_gene: TRBV7-8; d_gene: NA; len: 15; j_gene: TRBJ1-1; abundance: once; CDR3aa: CASSFLRGLNTEAFF; CDR3nt: TGTGCCAGCAGCTTCTTAAGGGGCCTGAACACTGAAGCTTTCTTT
v_gene: TRBV5-4; d_gene: TRBD1; len: 15; j_gene: TRBJ2-2; abundance: few; CDR3aa: CASRATGVNTGELFF; CDR3nt: TGTGCCAGCAGGGCGACAGGGGTGAACACCGGGGAGCTGTTTTTT
v_gene: TRBV28; d_gene: TRBD2; len: 14; j_gene: TRBJ2-5; abundance: once; CDR3aa: CASSLAGSEETQYF; CDR3nt: TGTGCCAGCAGCTTAGCGGGGTCGGAGGAGACCCAGTACTTC
v_gene: TRBV28; d_gene: NA; len: 16; j_gene: TRBJ1-3; abundance: NA; CDR3aa: CASSQIRTGSGNTIYF; CDR3nt: TGTGCCAGCAGCCAAATCAGAACAGGGTCTGGAAACACCATATATTTT
v_gene: TRBV5-1; d_gene: TRBD1; len: 15; j_gene: TRBJ2-1; abundance: NA; CDR3aa: CASSPGGSFYNEQFF; CDR3nt: TGCGCCAGCAGCCCAGGGGGCTCCTTCTACAATGAGCAGTTCTTC
v_gene: TRBV10-3; d_gene: TRBD1; len: 17; j_gene: TRBJ2-5; abundance: NA; CDR3aa: CAISGTTGGPTQETQYF; CDR3nt: TGTGCCATCAGCGGTACAACAGGGGGACCTACCCAAGAGACCCAGTACTTC
v_gene: TRBV6-5; d_gene: TRBD1; len: 15; j_gene: TRBJ2-5; abundance: NA; CDR3aa: CASSPSPGGRETQYF; CDR3nt: TGTGCCAGCAGCCCCTCCCCAGGGGGAAGAGAGACCCAGTACTTC
v_gene: TRBV6-6; d_gene: NA; len: 14; j_gene: TRBJ2-7; abundance: once; CDR3aa: CASSYSGQTNEQYF; CDR3nt: TGTGCCAGCAGTTACTCCGGACAAACTAACGAGCAGTACTTC
v_gene: TRBV5-1; d_gene: TRBD1; len: 21; j_gene: TRBJ2-3; abundance: NA; CDR3aa: CASSLPPGQGVKRESTDTQYF; CDR3nt: TGCGCCAGCAGCTTACCTCCGGGACAGGGAGTTAAGCGGGAAAGCACAGATACGCAGTATTTT
v_gene: TRBV6-4; d_gene: NA; len: 16; j_gene: TRBJ2-1; abundance: NA; CDR3aa: CASSPTTGSRRGEQFF; CDR3nt: TGTGCCAGCAGTCCTACGACAGGCAGTCGACGAGGTGAGCAGTTCTTC
v_gene: TRBV14; d_gene: NA; len: 14; j_gene: TRBJ1-4; abundance: NA; CDR3aa: CASSLQATNEKLFF; CDR3nt: TGTGCCAGCAGCCTACAGGCAACTAATGAAAAACTGTTTTTT
v_gene: TRBV7-2; d_gene: NA; len: 13; j_gene: TRBJ1-4; abundance: NA; CDR3aa: CASSLGDNEKLFF; CDR3nt: TGTGCCAGCAGCTTAGGAGATAATGAAAAACTGTTTTTT
v_gene: TRBV27; d_gene: TRBD1; len: 14; j_gene: TRBJ1-1; abundance: NA; CDR3aa: CASSTGGRNTEAFF; CDR3nt: TGTGCCAGCAGTACAGGGGGCCGGAACACTGAAGCTTTCTTT
v_gene: TRBV5-1; d_gene: TRBD1; len: 15; j_gene: TRBJ1-2; abundance: NA; CDR3aa: CASSWGTGGFDGYTF; CDR3nt: TGCGCCAGCAGCTGGGGGACAGGGGGATTCGATGGCTACACCTTC